Sequencing of this TCR beta chain was carried out in a study of sequential checkpoint blockade in melanoma. In the study overall: About 89 pretreatment tumor DNA samples were TCRβ immunosequenced. After nivolumab or ipilimumab alone, around 20 patients had week-13 rebiopsies.

This sample's treatment: randomized to nivolumab then ipilimumab (arm A) or the reverse (arm B). None of the patients previously received DNA-damaging chemotherapy. Using immunoSEQ multiplex PCR, the repertoire was profiled, and TCRdb retains in-frame clones only, with some absent. Found here are thousands of clones, roughly 28% of them singletons; the top ten hold 20% to 25%. Study-level results: About 30 times likelier clinical benefit followed increased tumor T-cell fraction and clonality.

Note on this clone: The antigen is not known.

This CDR3 is built from 13 residues. Germline CDR1 KGHSH, CDR2 LQKENI. The V end lost 2 bases, the J end lost 1 base, and 5 bases lay between the germline ends. This receptor was taken from a human donor with melanoma. J is TRBJ2-5 and V is TRBV18, with D tentatively TRBD1 or TRBD2 (5 bases each). Here the sequenced sample was tumor tissue (inferred from file names), taken from a patient given nivolumab and ipilimumab in sequence. CDR3 bases: TGTGCCAGCTCACCAGGGGGCCAAGAGACCCAGTACTTC. Translating gives CASSPGGQETQYF.